The rows below give T cell receptor beta chains drawn from one sample of a study of blood T cell repertoires in COVID-19. Produced via immunoSEQ multiplex PCR; TCRdb's table is partial and in-frame only. The data contain some 100,000 clones, about 86% of them singletons. Material: PBMCs or T cells enriched from blood (not recorded which). These receptors were obtained from a woman aged 50 to 65 who had recovered from COVID-19. The CDR3 runs from the conserved cysteine through the conserved F or W. Each record gives: CDR3 DNA, CDR3 protein, clone size, V gene, D gene, J gene. The D gene is left open where the match is weak. Only some rows state a clone size, as once, few, many or a class for expanded clones.

CDR3 DNA: TGTGCCAGCAGTCCCATCGCGGGGACAGGGGGAGAAGCTTTCTTT; CDR3 protein: CASSPIAGTGGEAFF; clone size: -; V gene: TRBV28; D gene: TRBD1; J gene: TRBJ1-1
CDR3 DNA: TGTGCCAGCAGCAGACCTAAGCGGGGGCCATACAATGAGCAGTTCTTC; CDR3 protein: CASSRPKRGPYNEQFF; clone size: -; V gene: TRBV21-1; D gene: -; J gene: TRBJ2-1
CDR3 DNA: TGTGCCAGCGGGGGGGACAACACTGAAGCTTTCTTT; CDR3 protein: CASGGDNTEAFF; clone size: -; V gene: TRBV9; D gene: -; J gene: TRBJ1-1
CDR3 DNA: TGTGCCAGCACCCGCCAGGGGGAAGGCTACACCTTC; CDR3 protein: CASTRQGEGYTF; clone size: few; V gene: TRBV2; D gene: TRBD1; J gene: TRBJ1-2
CDR3 DNA: TGTGCCAGCTCACCACCCGAGTGGGAAAAACTGTTTTTT; CDR3 protein: CASSPPEWEKLFF; clone size: -; V gene: TRBV18; D gene: -; J gene: TRBJ1-4
CDR3 DNA: TGTGCCATCAGTGAGTCGCTGCCGGGACAGATATACGAGCAGTACTTC; CDR3 protein: CAISESLPGQIYEQYF; clone size: -; V gene: TRBV10-3; D gene: TRBD1; J gene: TRBJ2-7
CDR3 DNA: TGCGCCAGCAGCTTGGCCAGTCAGGGTGAGACCCAGTACTTC; CDR3 protein: CASSLASQGETQYF; clone size: -; V gene: TRBV5-1; D gene: -; J gene: TRBJ2-5
CDR3 DNA: TGTGCCAGTAGTTTCTGGACAGGGGGGACCGGGGAGCTGTTTTTT; CDR3 protein: CASSFWTGGTGELFF; clone size: -; V gene: TRBV19; D gene: TRBD1; J gene: TRBJ2-2
CDR3 DNA: TGTGCCAGTAGTCTCGGTTACGTGGGCACAGATACGCAGTATTTT; CDR3 protein: CASSLGYVGTDTQYF; clone size: -; V gene: TRBV19; D gene: -; J gene: TRBJ2-3
CDR3 DNA: TGCGCCAGCAGTGAGGCGGGGACAGGGAGGCGTCGGGCTGGGGCCAACGTCCTGACTTTC; CDR3 protein: CASSEAGTGRRRAGANVLTF; clone size: -; V gene: TRBV10-2; D gene: TRBD1; J gene: TRBJ2-6
CDR3 DNA: TGTGCCAGCAGCCAACCCCAACGGACAGGGGCGACCTACGAGCAGTACTTC; CDR3 protein: CASSQPQRTGATYEQYF; clone size: -; V gene: TRBV4-2; D gene: TRBD1; J gene: TRBJ2-7
CDR3 DNA: TGTGCCACCGCGGGACAGGGGGCGTCTGGGGAAAAACTGTTTTTT; CDR3 protein: CATAGQGASGEKLFF; clone size: -; V gene: TRBV15; D gene: TRBD1; J gene: TRBJ1-4
CDR3 DNA: TGTGCCTGGAGTCACGGGACTAGTGCGCAGTATTTT; CDR3 protein: CAWSHGTSAQYF; clone size: -; V gene: TRBV30; D gene: TRBD2; J gene: TRBJ2-3
CDR3 DNA: TGCGCCAGCAGCCAAGTAGAGGGCAATGAGCAGTTCTTC; CDR3 protein: CASSQVEGNEQFF; clone size: -; V gene: TRBV4-1; D gene: -; J gene: TRBJ2-1
CDR3 DNA: TGTGCCAGCGGACATAAGGCACAGGCATACCAAGAGACCCAGTACTTC; CDR3 protein: CASGHKAQAYQETQYF; clone size: -; V gene: TRBV27; D gene: -; J gene: TRBJ2-5
CDR3 DNA: TGTGCCAGCAGACTGCAGGGGACGGAATCCTACGAGCAGTACTTC; CDR3 protein: CASRLQGTESYEQYF; clone size: few; V gene: TRBV5-5; D gene: -; J gene: TRBJ2-7
CDR3 DNA: TGCGCCAGCAGCGTTGGTGAGAGGATTATGTACAATGAGCAGTTCTTC; CDR3 protein: CASSVGERIMYNEQFF; clone size: -; V gene: TRBV5-1; D gene: -; J gene: TRBJ2-1
CDR3 DNA: TGTGCCAGCAGCTTCGGAGCCGGCGGCTACACCTTC; CDR3 protein: CASSFGAGGYTF; clone size: -; V gene: TRBV7-3; D gene: -; J gene: TRBJ1-2
CDR3 DNA: TGTGCCAGCAGTCCAGGGTGGGAAGCCGGCAACGAGCAGTACTTC; CDR3 protein: CASSPGWEAGNEQYF; clone size: -; V gene: TRBV28; D gene: -; J gene: TRBJ2-7
CDR3 DNA: TGTGCCAGCAGCCAAGGCACAGGGGGGTGGTACGAGCAGTACTTC; CDR3 protein: CASSQGTGGWYEQYF; clone size: -; V gene: TRBV14; D gene: TRBD1; J gene: TRBJ2-7
CDR3 DNA: TGTGCCAGCAGCTCGGGACTAGCGGGGGTTGAGCAGTACTTC; CDR3 protein: CASSSGLAGVEQYF; clone size: -; V gene: TRBV7-2; D gene: TRBD2; J gene: TRBJ2-7
CDR3 DNA: TGTGCCTGGACGAAGGGACAGGGGGGCTACGAGCAGTACTTC; CDR3 protein: CAWTKGQGGYEQYF; clone size: -; V gene: TRBV30; D gene: TRBD1; J gene: TRBJ2-7
CDR3 DNA: TGTGCCAGTCAAGCCTCTGGAAACACCATATATTTT; CDR3 protein: CASQASGNTIYF; clone size: once; V gene: TRBV10-3; D gene: -; J gene: TRBJ1-3
CDR3 DNA: TGTGCCAGCAGTTTATTCCAAAAGGACAGGGGAAGTTATACGCAGTATTTT; CDR3 protein: CASSLFQKDRGSYTQYF; clone size: -; V gene: TRBV28; D gene: TRBD1; J gene: TRBJ2-3
CDR3 DNA: TGTGCCAGTAGTATCGGTTCCGGGGAGCTGTTTTTT; CDR3 protein: CASSIGSGELFF; clone size: -; V gene: TRBV19; D gene: -; J gene: TRBJ2-2
CDR3 DNA: TGTGCCAGTAAAGGGCCCGGGGATAATGAAAAACTGTTTTTT; CDR3 protein: CASKGPGDNEKLFF; clone size: once; V gene: TRBV19; D gene: -; J gene: TRBJ1-4
CDR3 DNA: TGTGCCAGCAGCTTGGCCCTCGTAACCTCGGCGGCGCAGTACTTC; CDR3 protein: CASSLALVTSAAQYF; clone size: -; V gene: TRBV5-8; D gene: -; J gene: TRBJ2-7
CDR3 DNA: TGTGCCACAGCCGGCGGGCTCTCTGGGGCCAACGTCCTGACTTTC; CDR3 protein: CATAGGLSGANVLTF; clone size: once; V gene: TRBV10-3; D gene: -; J gene: TRBJ2-6
CDR3 DNA: TGTGCCAGCAGCCTGGGACTTACCAAAGAGACCCAGTACTTC; CDR3 protein: CASSLGLTKETQYF; clone size: -; V gene: TRBV5-6; D gene: -; J gene: TRBJ2-5
CDR3 DNA: TGTGCCAGCACCCCGACAGGGTGGGATCAGCCCCAGCATTTT; CDR3 protein: CASTPTGWDQPQHF; clone size: -; V gene: TRBV6-6; D gene: TRBD1; J gene: TRBJ1-5
CDR3 DNA: TGTGCCAGCAGCGCCACGCGGGAGTACAGCAATGAGCAGTTCTTC; CDR3 protein: CASSATREYSNEQFF; clone size: medium-sized; V gene: TRBV6-4; D gene: TRBD2; J gene: TRBJ2-1
CDR3 DNA: TGTGCCAGCAGTTCCATGGGGCAGAAGCATAATGAAAAACTGTTTTTT; CDR3 protein: CASSSMGQKHNEKLFF; clone size: -; V gene: TRBV5-4; D gene: -; J gene: TRBJ1-4
CDR3 DNA: TGTGCCAGCAGCGATACCGGGACAACCTACGAGCAGTACTTC; CDR3 protein: CASSDTGTTYEQYF; clone size: -; V gene: TRBV27; D gene: -; J gene: TRBJ2-7
CDR3 DNA: TGTGCCAGCAGCGGGGACAAATCCAATCAGCCCCAGCATTTT; CDR3 protein: CASSGDKSNQPQHF; clone size: -; V gene: TRBV6-5; D gene: -; J gene: TRBJ1-5
CDR3 DNA: TGTGCCTGGACCCGAGGGTATGGCTACACCTTC; CDR3 protein: CAWTRGYGYTF; clone size: -; V gene: TRBV30; D gene: -; J gene: TRBJ1-2
CDR3 DNA: TGCGCCAGCAGCCAGGGGACAGGGGGTTTTGGCTACACCTTC; CDR3 protein: CASSQGTGGFGYTF; clone size: -; V gene: TRBV4-1; D gene: TRBD1; J gene: TRBJ1-2
CDR3 DNA: TGTGCCAGCACCTCTTCACTGGGCATGAACACTGAAGCTTTCTTT; CDR3 protein: CASTSSLGMNTEAFF; clone size: once; V gene: TRBV7-9; D gene: -; J gene: TRBJ1-1
CDR3 DNA: TGTGCCAGCAGCCAAGGCGACAGGGCCTTAACCTACGAGCAGTACTTC; CDR3 protein: CASSQGDRALTYEQYF; clone size: -; V gene: TRBV3-1/TRBV3-2; D gene: TRBD1; J gene: TRBJ2-7
CDR3 DNA: TGTGCCAGCAGTTTGTACAGGGTCCTTTACGAGCAGTACTTC; CDR3 protein: CASSLYRVLYEQYF; clone size: -; V gene: TRBV28; D gene: -; J gene: TRBJ2-7
CDR3 DNA: TGTGCCTGGGCCCGGGACAGGAGGTCCTACAATGAGCAGTTCTTC; CDR3 protein: CAWARDRRSYNEQFF; clone size: -; V gene: TRBV30; D gene: TRBD1; J gene: TRBJ2-1
CDR3 DNA: TGTGCCAGCAGTTGGGGATTGGGGACAGGCCAGTTCTTC; CDR3 protein: CASSWGLGTGQFF; clone size: few; V gene: TRBV28; D gene: TRBD1; J gene: TRBJ2-1
CDR3 DNA: TGCGCCAGCAGCTTGGAGGGACAGGGGGGCTACGAGCAGTACTTC; CDR3 protein: CASSLEGQGGYEQYF; clone size: few; V gene: TRBV5-1; D gene: TRBD1; J gene: TRBJ2-7
CDR3 DNA: TGTGCCAGCAGCTTAGAGTCAGGTGAAGCTTTCTTT; CDR3 protein: CASSLESGEAFF; clone size: once; V gene: TRBV5-5; D gene: -; J gene: TRBJ1-1
CDR3 DNA: TGTGCCAGCAGCCGGGACACAAAAACCTCCTACGAGCAGTACTTC; CDR3 protein: CASSRDTKTSYEQYF; clone size: -; V gene: TRBV28; D gene: -; J gene: TRBJ2-7
CDR3 DNA: TGTGCCAGCAGCTCCTCGCCGAGTGGCACTGAAGCTTTCTTT; CDR3 protein: CASSSSPSGTEAFF; clone size: few; V gene: TRBV3-1/TRBV3-2; D gene: -; J gene: TRBJ1-1